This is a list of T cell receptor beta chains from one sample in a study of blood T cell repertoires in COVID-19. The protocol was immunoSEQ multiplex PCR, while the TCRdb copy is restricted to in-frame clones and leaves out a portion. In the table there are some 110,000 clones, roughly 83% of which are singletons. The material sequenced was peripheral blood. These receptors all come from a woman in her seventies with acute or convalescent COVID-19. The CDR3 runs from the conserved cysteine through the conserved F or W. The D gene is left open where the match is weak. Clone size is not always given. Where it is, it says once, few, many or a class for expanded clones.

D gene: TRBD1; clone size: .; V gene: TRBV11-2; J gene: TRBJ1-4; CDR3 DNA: TGTGCCAGCAGCTTAGGGGACAGTACTAATGAAAAACTGTTTTTT; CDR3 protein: CASSLGDSTNEKLFF
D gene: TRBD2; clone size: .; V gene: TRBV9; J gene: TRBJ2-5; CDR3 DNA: TGTGCCAGCAGTGGGAGGAGCGGGGGGAGTCAAGAGACCCAGTACTTC; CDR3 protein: CASSGRSGGSQETQYF
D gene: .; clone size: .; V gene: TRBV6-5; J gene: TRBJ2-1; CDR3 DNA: TGTGCCAGCACTCAGGGGTCTGGCTCCTACAATGAGCAGTTCTTC; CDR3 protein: CASTQGSGSYNEQFF
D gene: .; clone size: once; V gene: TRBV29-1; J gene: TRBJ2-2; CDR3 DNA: TGCAGCGTTACAGCCACCGGGGAGCTGTTTTTT; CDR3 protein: CSVTATGELFF
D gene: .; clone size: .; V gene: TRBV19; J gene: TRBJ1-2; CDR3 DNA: TGTGCCAGTAAAAAGGCAGGGTCTAACTATGGCTACACCTTC; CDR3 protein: CASKKAGSNYGYTF
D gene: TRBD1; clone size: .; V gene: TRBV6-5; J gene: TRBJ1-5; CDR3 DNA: TGTGCCAGCAGGGGGACAGGGGCAACCAATCAGCCCCAGCATTTT; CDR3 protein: CASRGTGATNQPQHF
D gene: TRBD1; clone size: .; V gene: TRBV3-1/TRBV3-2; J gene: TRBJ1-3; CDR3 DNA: TGTGCCAGCAGCCGCGACAGGGGCGAGAGAAACACCATATATTTT; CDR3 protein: CASSRDRGERNTIYF
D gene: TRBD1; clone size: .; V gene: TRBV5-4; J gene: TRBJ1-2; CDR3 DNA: TGTGCCAGCACCCAAGGAGGGGGCGACCTATGGCTTGGCTACACCTTC; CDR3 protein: CASTQGGGDLWLGYTF
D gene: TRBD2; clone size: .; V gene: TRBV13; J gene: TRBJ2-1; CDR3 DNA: TGTGCCAGCAGCCCTAGCTGGGTATCGGGGGGGGCCCCCTACAATGAGCAGTTCTTC; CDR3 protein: CASSPSWVSGGAPYNEQFF
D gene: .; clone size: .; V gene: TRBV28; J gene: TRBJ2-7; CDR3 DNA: TGTGCCAGCAGTAGTATTGGAGGGAACCACTACGAGCAGTACTTC; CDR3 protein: CASSSIGGNHYEQYF
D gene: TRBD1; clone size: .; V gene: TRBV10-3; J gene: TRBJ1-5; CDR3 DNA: TGTGCCATCAAAAACGGACAGGGCGTGGATCAGCCCCAGCATTTT; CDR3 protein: CAIKNGQGVDQPQHF
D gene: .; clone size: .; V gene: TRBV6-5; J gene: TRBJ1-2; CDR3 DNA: TGTGCCAGCAGTTACTCCCCTCGGCGGGTCGATGGCTACACCTTC; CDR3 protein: CASSYSPRRVDGYTF
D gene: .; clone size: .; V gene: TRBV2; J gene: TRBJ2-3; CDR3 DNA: TGTGCCAGCAGTGAAATATCCCGCACAGATACGCAGTATTTT; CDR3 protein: CASSEISRTDTQYF
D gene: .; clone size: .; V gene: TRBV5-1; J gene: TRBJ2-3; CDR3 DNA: TGCGCCAGCAGCTTCCGGCAGGGGACAGATACGCAGTATTTT; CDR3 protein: CASSFRQGTDTQYF
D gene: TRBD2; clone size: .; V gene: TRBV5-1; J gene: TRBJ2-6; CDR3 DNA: TGCGCCAGCAGCTTGGCCGGACTAGCGGGGGGGCTCCCTGGGGCCAACGTCCTGACTTTC; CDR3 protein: CASSLAGLAGGLPGANVLTF
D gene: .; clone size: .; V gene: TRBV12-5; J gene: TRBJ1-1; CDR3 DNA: TGTGCTAGTGGTTTGACTCGTGAAGCTTTCTTT; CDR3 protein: CASGLTREAFF
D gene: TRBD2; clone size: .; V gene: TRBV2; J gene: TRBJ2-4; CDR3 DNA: TGTGCCAGCAGTGAGGGGACTAGTGGCGAGTACTTC; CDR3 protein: CASSEGTSGEYF
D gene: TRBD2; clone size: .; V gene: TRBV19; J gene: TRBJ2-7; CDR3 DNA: TGTGCCAGTAGTATACGTCTAGCGGGAGAGGAGCAGTACTTC; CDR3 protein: CASSIRLAGEEQYF
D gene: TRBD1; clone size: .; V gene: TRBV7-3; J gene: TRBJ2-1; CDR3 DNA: TGTGCCAGCAGCTTGCAGGGGGCAGGGGGCGATGAGCAGTTCTTC; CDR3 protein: CASSLQGAGGDEQFF
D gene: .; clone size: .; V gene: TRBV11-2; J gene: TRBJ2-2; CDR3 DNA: TGTGCCAGCAGCTTAGATTGGAGTCGGAACACCGGGGAGCTGTTTTTT; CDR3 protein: CASSLDWSRNTGELFF
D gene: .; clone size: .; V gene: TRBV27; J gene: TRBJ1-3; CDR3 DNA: TGTGCCAGCAGTTTGGAGGGTACCTCTGGAAACACCATATATTTT; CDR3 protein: CASSLEGTSGNTIYF
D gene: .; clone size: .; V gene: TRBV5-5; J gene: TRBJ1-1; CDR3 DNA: TGTGCCAGCAGTCCCTACTTGAACACTGAAGCTTTCTTT; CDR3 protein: CASSPYLNTEAFF
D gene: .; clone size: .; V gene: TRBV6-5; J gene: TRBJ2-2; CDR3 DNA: TGTGCCAGCAGTTACCAGGGCCGGGAGCTGTTTTTT; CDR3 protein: CASSYQGRELFF
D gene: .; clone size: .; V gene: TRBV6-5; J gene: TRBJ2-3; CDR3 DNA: TGTGCCAGCAGTCCGAGCGGGGATACGCAGTATTTT; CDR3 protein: CASSPSGDTQYF
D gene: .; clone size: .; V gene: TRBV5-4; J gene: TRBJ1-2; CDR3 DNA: TGTGCCAGCAGCTTGGAATCAGGGCGTTTAGTAGGCTACACCTTC; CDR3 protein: CASSLESGRLVGYTF
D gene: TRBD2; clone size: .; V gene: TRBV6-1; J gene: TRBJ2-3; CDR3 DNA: TGTGCCAGCAGTGAAGCGACTAGCGTTACGCAGTATTTT; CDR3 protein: CASSEATSVTQYF
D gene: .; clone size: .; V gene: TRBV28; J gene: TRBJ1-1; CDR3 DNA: TGTGCCAGCAGCATGCTGGCAGCTGAAGCTTTCTTT; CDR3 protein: CASSMLAAEAFF
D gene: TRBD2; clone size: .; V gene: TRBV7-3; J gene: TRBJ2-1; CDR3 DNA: TGTGCCAGCAGCTTCGCCCTAGCGGGGGACAATGAGCAGTTCTTC; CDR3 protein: CASSFALAGDNEQFF
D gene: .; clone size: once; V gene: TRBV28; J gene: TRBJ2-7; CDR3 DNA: TGTGCCAGCAGTTCAGACCGGGTATCCCGTTCTCTGTACTTC; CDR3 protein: CASSSDRVSRSLYF
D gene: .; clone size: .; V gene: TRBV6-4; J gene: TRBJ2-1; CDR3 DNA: TGTGCCAGCAGTGAAGGCGGCAATAGTTACAATGAGCAGTTCTTC; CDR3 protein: CASSEGGNSYNEQFF
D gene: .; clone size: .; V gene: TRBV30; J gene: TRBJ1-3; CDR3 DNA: TGTGCCTGGAGAGAGGGTGTTTTGGGAAACACCATATATTTT; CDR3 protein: CAWREGVLGNTIYF
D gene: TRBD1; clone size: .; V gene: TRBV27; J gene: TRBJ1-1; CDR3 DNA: TGTGCCAGCAGACGACAGGGCTTGGGGGACACTGAAGCTTTCTTT; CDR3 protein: CASRRQGLGDTEAFF
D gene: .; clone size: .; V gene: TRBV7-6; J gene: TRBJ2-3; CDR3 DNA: TGTGCCAGTACACCCGGGGGAGATACGCAGTATTTT; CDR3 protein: CASTPGGDTQYF
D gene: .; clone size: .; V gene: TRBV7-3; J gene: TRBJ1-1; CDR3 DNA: TGTGCCAGCAGCTCCGGACTGTACACTGAAGCTTTCTTT; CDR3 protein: CASSSGLYTEAFF
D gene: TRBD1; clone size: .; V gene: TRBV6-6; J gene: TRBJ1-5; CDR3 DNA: TGTGCCAGCAGGTTAGGACAGGGCGAAGGACAGCCCCAGCATTTT; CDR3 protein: CASRLGQGEGQPQHF
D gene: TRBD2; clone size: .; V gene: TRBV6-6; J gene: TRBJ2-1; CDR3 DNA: TGTGCCAGCAGATCTACCGGACTAGTTTACAATGAGCAGTTCTTC; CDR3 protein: CASRSTGLVYNEQFF
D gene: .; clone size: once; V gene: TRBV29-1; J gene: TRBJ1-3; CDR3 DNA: TGCAGCGCCCGGGTTGGAAACACCATATATTTT; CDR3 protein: CSARVGNTIYF
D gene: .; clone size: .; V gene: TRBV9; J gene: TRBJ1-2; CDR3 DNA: TGTGCCAGCAGCGTGGCGGCCGGCTCCACAAATGGCTACACCTTC; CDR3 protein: CASSVAAGSTNGYTF
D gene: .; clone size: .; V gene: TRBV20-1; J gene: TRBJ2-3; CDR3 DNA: TGCAGTGCTACTATCACAGATACGCAGTATTTT; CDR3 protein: CSATITDTQYF
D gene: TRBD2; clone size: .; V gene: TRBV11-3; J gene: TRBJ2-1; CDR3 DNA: TGTGCCAGCAGCTTAGGGGGAGCGGGGAGGAATGAGCAGTTCTTC; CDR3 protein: CASSLGGAGRNEQFF
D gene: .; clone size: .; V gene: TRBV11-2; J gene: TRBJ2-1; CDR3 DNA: TGTGCCAGCAGCTTAGATACCGGTAATGAGCAGTTCTTC; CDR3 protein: CASSLDTGNEQFF
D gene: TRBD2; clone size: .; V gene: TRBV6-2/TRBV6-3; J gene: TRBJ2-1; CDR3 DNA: TGTGCCAGCAGTTACTCGAGGGTAGCGGGAGGTGAGGAGCAGTTCTTC; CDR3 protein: CASSYSRVAGGEEQFF
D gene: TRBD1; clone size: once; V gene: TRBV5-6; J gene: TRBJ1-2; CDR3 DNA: TGTGCCAGCAGCTCCCCTGACAGGGAGGGCTACACCTTC; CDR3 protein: CASSSPDREGYTF
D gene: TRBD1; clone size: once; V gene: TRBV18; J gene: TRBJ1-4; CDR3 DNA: TGTGCCAGCTCTCCCGGGACAGATGAAAAACTGTTTTTT; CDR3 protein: CASSPGTDEKLFF
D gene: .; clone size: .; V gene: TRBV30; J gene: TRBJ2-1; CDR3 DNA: TGTGCCTGGAGTGTACGGGGGAGCTCCTACAATGAGCAGTTCTTC; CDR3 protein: CAWSVRGSSYNEQFF
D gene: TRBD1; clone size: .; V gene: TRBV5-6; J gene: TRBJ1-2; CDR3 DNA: TGTGCCAGCAGCTTGGCACGTGGGGACAGCCATGGCTACACCTTC; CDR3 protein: CASSLARGDSHGYTF
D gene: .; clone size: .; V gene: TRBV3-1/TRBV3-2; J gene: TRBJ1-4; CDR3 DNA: TGTGCCAGCAGCCAGGAGGGGTACGGGAATGAAAAACTGTTTTTT; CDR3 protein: CASSQEGYGNEKLFF
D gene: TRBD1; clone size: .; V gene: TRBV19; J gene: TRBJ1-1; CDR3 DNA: TGTGCCAGTAGTGGGGGACAGGGATGGACTGAAGCTTTCTTT; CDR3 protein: CASSGGQGWTEAFF